Listed here is a single TCR beta chain. The data originate from a study of blood T cell repertoires in COVID-19. The overall study: Material from acute and convalescent COVID-19 was sourced from the United States, Italy and Spain.

Generated by immunoSEQ multiplex PCR, the TCRdb table keeps only in-frame clones and is missing some. Counted here are some 200,000 clones, roughly 80% occurring once; the ten biggest clones make up 4.8%. V was cut by 2 bases and J by 1 base, with 7 bases left in between. The CDR3 covers 14 residues. Germline values: CDR1 MRHNA, CDR2 SNTAGT. Clinical history as reported by participants underpinned cohort assignment. Specimen: PBMCs or T cells enriched from blood (not recorded which). The receptor's source is a woman in her fifties or sixties who had been exposed to COVID-19. The chain couples TRBV6-4 to TRBJ2-3, with D hard to call. The CDR3 sequence is CASSDMAGTDTQYF. CDR3 coding DNA: TGTGCCAGCAGTGACATGGCCGGCACAGATACGCAGTATTTT.